The 29 T cell receptor beta chains below all came from one sample that was sequenced in a study of T cells in Graves' hyperthyroidism and ophthalmopathy. The source material, RNA transcripts, was used to amplify TCR beta CDR3 regions. TCR CDR3 regions were first amplified by RT-PCR with HTBI primers. TCRdb reprocessed the multiplex PCR reads with MiXCR, giving one entry per CDR3 protein. The data hold 500,000 to 750,000 distinct CDR3 sequences, with 15% to 18% observed a single time. The sequenced sample was blood. Receptors were obtained from a woman aged 25 to 45 with Graves' hyperthyroidism.

The genes are TRBV28 and TRBJ2-3; TRBD1 agrees at 9 bases. Per germline, CDR1 MDHEN and CDR2 SYDVKM. V was clipped by 6 bases and J by 8 bases; unmatched bases: 12. The CDR3 is 15 amino acids. CDR3 in amino acids: CASSYRGTGSGTQYF. The CDR3 coding sequence is TGTGCCAGCAGCTACCGCGGGACAGGGTCGGGTACGCAGTATTTT.

This clonotype came up many times. V usage is TRBV20-1 and J usage is TRBJ2-1; 9 positions agree with TRBD2. Germline values: CDR1 DFQATT, CDR2 SNEGSKA (reference sequence). This CDR3 spans 14 amino acids. The V segment lost 5 bases and the J segment 3 bases; nucleotides outside the gene matches: 5. Here the CDR3 reads CSALTSGDYNEQFF. The CDR3, as DNA: TGCAGTGCTTTGACTAGCGGCGACTACAATGAGCAGTTCTTC.

The sample holds many counts of this clonotype. This chain uses TRBV20-1 with TRBJ1-1; 7 bases are a match to TRBD1. The CDR3 consists of 15 residues. Trimming removed 6 bases from V and 2 bases from J; junction bases left unmatched: 12. Germline assignment: CDR1 DFQATT and CDR2 SNEGSKA (reference sequence). CDR3 region: CSAMAGQTPNTEAFF. The CDR3 coding sequence is TGCAGTGCGATGGCGGGACAGACCCCTAACACTGAAGCTTTCTTT.

The chain joins TRBV25-1 to TRBJ1-2; D is possibly TRBD1 (6 bases). This CDR3 contains 12 residues. Deletions cut 6 bases from V and 8 bases from J, with 13 bases between. Germline loops: CDR1 MGHDK, CDR2 SYGVNS. The CDR3 reads CASRDRFGGYTF. The CDR3 region has the DNA TGTGCCAGCAGAGACAGGTTCGGGGGCTACACCTTC.

This clonotype was seen only a few times. The rearrangement links TRBV18 to TRBJ2-7, with a weak D call TRBD2 (6 bases). The CDR3 spans 14 residues. V was clipped by 1 base and J by 7 bases, with 14 bases between them. Germline loops: CDR1 KGHSH, CDR2 LQKENI. The CDR3: CASSPLAGTREQYF. CDR3 bases: TGTGCCAGCTCACCACTGGCAGGGACTCGGGAGCAGTACTTC.

Ten or more counts support this clonotype. V and J are TRBV5-1 and TRBJ2-1, with D possibly being TRBD1 (6 bases). The CDR3 runs 15 residues. The V end was cut by 3 bases, the J end by 6 bases, with 16 bases between. From germline, CDR1 is SGHRS and CDR2 YFSETQ. The CDR3 loop is CASSSEDSRRNEQFF. As DNA, the CDR3 is TGCGCCAGCAGCTCCGAGGACAGCAGACGCAATGAGCAGTTCTTC.

This clonotype was detected ten times or more. This chain links TRBV5-1 with TRBJ2-1; 13 bases align to TRBD2. The CDR3 runs 21 residues. CDR1 is SGHRS, CDR2 YFSETQ, per germline. Unmatched junction bases numbered 20, after V lost 4 bases and J lost 4 bases. The CDR3 spells CASSPLGGTSGEGDSYNEQFF. The CDR3 bases are TGCGCCAGCAGCCCCCTGGGTGGGACTAGCGGGGAGGGAGACTCATACAATGAGCAGTTCTTC.

This clonotype was recorded at least ten times. V is TRBV28 and J is TRBJ2-7; D unresolved. The V and J ends lost 6 bases and 7 bases respectively, with 13 bases between them. The CDR3 runs to 12 residues. CDR1 and CDR2 (germline): MDHEN, SYDVKM. The CDR3 spells CASSSPGREQYF. The CDR3 DNA reads TGTGCCAGCAGCTCCCCTGGTCGAGAGCAGTACTTC.

In its sample, this clonotype was seen many times. The V and J genes are TRBV20-1 and TRBJ2-3; 7 bases align to TRBD1. Germline-derived CDR1 and CDR2 are DFQATT and SNEGSKA (reference sequence). There are 15 residues in the CDR3. J was trimmed by 4 bases and V by 5 bases; bases with no gene match: 12. The CDR3 loop is CSAQAGTAYSDTQYF. The CDR3 DNA is TGCAGTGCTCAGGCCGGGACAGCATATTCAGATACGCAGTATTTT.

This clonotype turned up a few times. The rearrangement joins TRBV7-9 to TRBJ2-1; D might be TRBD2 (5 bases). The CDR3 is made up of 16 amino acids. V was pared by 8 bases and J by 2 bases, with 19 bases between. Germline CDR1 and CDR2: SEHNR and FQNEAQ (reference sequence). In nucleotides, the CDR3 is TGTGCCAGCGGGCTTGAGCGGCCGGCTCCCTACAATGAGCAGTTCTTC. Translated, it gives CASGLERPAPYNEQFF. Full variable domain (rest looked up from reference TRBV7-9 and TRBJ2-1): DTGVSQNPRHKITKRGQNVTFRCDPISEHNRLYWYRQTLGQGPEFLTYFQNEAQLEKSRLLSDRFSAERPKGSFSTLEIQRTEQGDSAMYLCASGLERPAPYNEQFFGPGTRLTVL.

This clonotype was counted many times. V usage is TRBV11-2 and J usage is TRBJ2-4, with D tentatively TRBD2 (6 bases). The CDR3 totals 15 residues. Trimming removed 5 bases at V and 5 bases at J, with 16 bases between. Germline V CDR1 and CDR2: SGHAT, FQNNGV. This CDR3 reads CASSLRSGSENIQYF. In DNA, the CDR3 is TGTGCCAGCAGCCTAAGATCCGGGAGTGAAAACATTCAGTACTTC.

The genes are TRBV19 and TRBJ2-7; D is unclear. Between the trimmed V and J ends, which lost 3 bases and 3 bases, there was a span of 9 bases. The germline V gene encodes CDR1 LNHDA and CDR2 SQIVND (reference sequence). CDR3 length: 13 residues. For the CDR3, the DNA is TGTGCCAGTAGTATTTTACCTAACTACGAGCAGTACTTC. This encodes CASSILPNYEQYF. The full variable domain, in which reference TRBV19 and TRBJ2-7 provide the parts outside the CDR3, is DGGITQSPKYLFRKEGQNVTLSCEQNLNHDAMYWYRQDPGQGLRLIYYSQIVNDFQKGDIAEGYSVSREKKESFPLTVTSAQKNPTAFYLCASSILPNYEQYFGPGTRLTVT.

The chain uses TRBV11-2 and TRBJ2-2; perhaps TRBD1 as D (5 bases). The CDR3 runs to 17 residues. Germline CDR1 is SGHAT and CDR2 is FQNNGV. The V end lost 1 base, the J end lost 0 bases, and 12 bases lay between the germline ends. The CDR3 protein is CASSLGGLDSNTGELFF. The CDR3 coding sequence is TGTGCCAGCAGCTTAGGGGGCCTAGACTCGAACACCGGGGAGCTGTTTTTT.

This clonotype was found many times. This chain joins TRBV5-1 and TRBJ2-7; 10 bases are a match to TRBD2. Per the germline V gene, CDR1 is SGHRS and CDR2 is YFSETQ. V dropped 5 bases and J dropped 4; count of bases not matched to a gene: 9. CDR3 length: 15 residues. Here the CDR3 DNA reads TGCGCCAGCAGGGTTGTGACTAGCGGGCCTTACGAGCAGTACTTC. Translated: CASRVVTSGPYEQYF.

In its sample, this clonotype was seen many times. The chain carries TRBV18 and TRBJ1-5; D call uncertain. Trimming cost V 6 bases and J 6 bases, with 15 bases left between them. This CDR3 has 14 residues. Germline V gives CDR1 KGHSH, CDR2 LQKENI. CDR3 coding DNA: TGTGCCAGCTCGGATCTAGGGCCCGGTCAGCCCCAGCATTTT. Translated: CASSDLGPGQPQHF.

This clonotype came up many times. This sequence joins TRBV28 and TRBJ2-1; 9 bases map to TRBD2. V was pared by 5 bases and J by 5 bases, with 16 bases of the junction left unmatched. This CDR3 spans 18 amino acids. Germline V gene sequence: CDR1 MDHEN, CDR2 SYDVKM. DNA of the CDR3: TGTGCCAGCAGTCCCGTCCAGGTCGCGGGAGGGGGCAACAATGAGCAGTTCTTC. Translating it yields CASSPVQVAGGGNNEQFF.

This clonotype was detected only a few times. A clone one base away is much larger, so this may be a read error. The rearrangement joins TRBV28 to TRBJ1-4, with D perhaps TRBD1 (5 bases). Per the germline V gene, CDR1 is MDHEN and CDR2 is SYDVKM. V lost 3 bases, J lost 10 bases, and 15 bases lay in between. The CDR3 has 14 amino acids. Here the CDR3 reads CASSLVTLGGKLFF. CDR3 nucleotide sequence: TGTGCCAGCAGTTTGGTGACTCTGGGGGGAAAACTGTTTTTT.

The chain combines TRBV20-1 with TRBJ1-6, with 7 bases identical to TRBD1. Germline trimming cut 1 base from V and 8 bases from J; bases unmatched to any gene: 5. The CDR3 is 14 amino acids. Germline V gene data show CDR1 as DFQATT and CDR2 as SNEGSKA (reference sequence). CDR3 DNA sequence: TGCAGTGCTAGAGGAAACAGGGGTTATTCACCCCTCCACTTT. Translation: CSARGNRGYSPLHF.

This clonotype was recorded at least ten times. This sequence joins TRBV6-1 and TRBJ2-1, with D possibly being TRBD1 or TRBD2 (5 bases each). V was pared by 5 bases and J by 8 bases, with 19 bases between. CDR1 and CDR2 (germline): MNHNS, SASEGT. The CDR3 is 15 residues long. CDR3 sequence (DNA): TGTGCCAGCAGTTCCGGGGTCCAGGTGGGGGATGAGCAGTTCTTC. Amino acids: CASSSGVQVGDEQFF.

This clonotype was seen ten or more times. CDR3 coding DNA: TGTGCCAGCAGGGGGGGTCGAAACATTCAGTACTTC. Translating it yields CASRGGRNIQYF. The chain has TRBV27 and TRBJ2-4, with a tentative D call TRBD2 (6 bases). CDR1 is MNHEY, CDR2 SMNVEV, per germline (reference sequence). The V and J ends lost 6 bases and 6 bases respectively, with 9 bases between them. The CDR3 is 12 amino acids.

There are a few counts of this clonotype. The rearrangement uses TRBV5-5 and TRBJ2-1; 8 bases fit TRBD2. This CDR3 has 15 residues. Trimming cost V 8 bases and J 6 bases; bases outside gene matches: 13. Germline V gene lookup returns CDR1 SGHKS and CDR2 YYEKEE (reference sequence). The DNA for the CDR3 is TGTGCCAGTAGTATAGACGGGGGGGCAGGCAATGAGCAGTTCTTC. It yields the protein CASSIDGGAGNEQFF.

This clonotype was seen ten or more times. The V gene is TRBV11-2, the J gene TRBJ2-7, with D possibly being TRBD1 (5 bases). The germline gives CDR1 SGHAT, CDR2 FQNNGV. This CDR3 has 15 amino acids. V was trimmed by 1 base and J by 5 bases, leaving 15 bases between them. Here the CDR3 reads CASSLALGHRHEQYF. CDR3 bases: TGTGCCAGCAGCTTAGCCCTCGGACACCGCCACGAGCAGTACTTC.

The CDR3 DNA reads as TGTGCCAGCAGCCCTTGGCGGGGGGGTAGGTTCTTC. Its translation is CASSPWRGGRFF. This chain links TRBV6-2 or TRBV6-3 with TRBJ2-1; 9 bases are a match to TRBD2. V was clipped by 6 bases and J by 15 bases; unmatched bases: 9. The CDR3 contains 12 residues. CDR1 and CDR2 (germline): MNHEY, SVGEGT.

The chain links TRBV19 to TRBJ2-1, with 8 bases matching TRBD2. The ends lost 4 bases at V and 12 bases at J; junction bases unmatched: 2. This CDR3 is 11 amino acids long. The germline V gene encodes CDR1 LNHDA and CDR2 SQIVND (reference sequence). The chain's CDR3 is CASSRLAMQFF. In nucleotides, the CDR3 is TGTGCCAGTAGTAGACTAGCGATGCAGTTCTTC.

This chain connects TRBV11-3 to TRBJ2-2; D may be TRBD1 (6 bases). Germline V CDR1 and CDR2: SGHNT, YENEEA. Trimming took 1 base from V and 6 from J, leaving 9 bases between them. CDR3 length: 14 amino acids. This chain's CDR3 is CASSLGRGAGELFF. The CDR3 coding sequence is TGTGCCAGCAGCTTAGGCAGGGGAGCCGGGGAGCTGTTTTTT. The full variable domain, in which reference TRBV11-3 and TRBJ2-2 provide the parts outside the CDR3, is EAGVVQSPRYKIIEKKQPVAFWCNPISGHNTLYWYLQNLGQGPELLIRYENEEAVDDSQLPKDRFSAERLKGVDSTLKIQPAELGDSAVYLCASSLGRGAGELFFGEGSRLTVL.

At least ten counts were recorded for this clonotype. The gene calls are TRBV12-3 or TRBV12-4 and TRBJ2-3, with 8 bases identical to TRBD2. CDR3 length: 15 amino acids. V gave up 4 bases and J gave up 2 bases; unmatched junction bases: 5. The CDR3 nucleotides are TGTGCCAGCAGTTCTAGCGGGCAGAACACAGATACGCAGTATTTT. This codes for CASSSSGQNTDTQYF.

The table lists this clonotype with many counts. This chain joins TRBV3-1 and TRBJ1-1; tentatively, D is TRBD1 (5 bases). This CDR3 comprises 13 residues. Per the germline V gene, CDR1 is LGHDT and CDR2 is YNNKEL (reference sequence). V was clipped by 0 bases and J by 8 bases, with 10 bases between them. The CDR3 nucleotides read TGTGCCAGCAGCCAAGAAGGAAGGGGCGAAGCTTTCTTT. Translated: CASSQEGRGEAFF.

This clonotype appeared a few times. The rearrangement links TRBV18 to TRBJ2-7; D is unclear. The germline CDR1 and CDR2 sequences are KGHSH and LQKENI. The CDR3 covers 13 residues. Trimming cost V 0 bases and J 0 bases, with 3 bases left between them. The CDR3 nucleotides read TGTGCCAGCTCACCACCGGTCTCCTACGAGCAGTACTTC. It encodes CASSPPVSYEQYF. Looking up the rest from reference TRBV18 and TRBJ2-7 gives the full variable domain: NAGVMQNPRHLVRRRGQEARLRCSPMKGHSHVYWYRQLPEEGLKFMVYLQKENIIDESGMPKERFSAEFPKEGPSILRIQQVVRGDSAAYFCASSPPVSYEQYFGPGTRLTVT.

In this sample, this clonotype turned up many times. The J gene is TRBJ1-1, the V gene TRBV28; D is possibly TRBD1 (5 bases). V lost 6 bases, J lost 5 bases, and 16 bases lay in between. Germline-derived CDR1 and CDR2 are MDHEN and SYDVKM. The CDR3 consists of 14 residues. The CDR3 nucleotides are TGTGCCAGCAGCCACCGAGGGGATAGGACTGAAGCTTTCTTT. Encoded protein: CASSHRGDRTEAFF.